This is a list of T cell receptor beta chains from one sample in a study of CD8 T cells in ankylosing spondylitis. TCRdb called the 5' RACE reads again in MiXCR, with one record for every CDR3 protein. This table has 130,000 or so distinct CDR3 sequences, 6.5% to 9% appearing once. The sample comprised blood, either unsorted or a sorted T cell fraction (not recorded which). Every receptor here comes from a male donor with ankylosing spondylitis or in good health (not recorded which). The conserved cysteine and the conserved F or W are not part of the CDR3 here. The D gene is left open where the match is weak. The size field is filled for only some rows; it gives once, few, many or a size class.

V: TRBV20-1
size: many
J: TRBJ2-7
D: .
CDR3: SARPTVSPYEQY

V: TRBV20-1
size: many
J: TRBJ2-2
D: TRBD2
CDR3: SARDRTSGSTGELF

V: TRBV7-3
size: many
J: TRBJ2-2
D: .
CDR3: ASSPQQTGELF

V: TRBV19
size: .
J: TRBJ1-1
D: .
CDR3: ASSMERRAF

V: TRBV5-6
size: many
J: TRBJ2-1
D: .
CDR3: ASSPGNYNEQF

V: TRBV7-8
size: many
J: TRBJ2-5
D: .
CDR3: ASSSGNLETQY

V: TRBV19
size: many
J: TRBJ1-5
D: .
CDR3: ASSIRPLGVSNQPQH

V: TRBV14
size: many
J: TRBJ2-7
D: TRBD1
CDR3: ASSQTYTGGLPYEQY

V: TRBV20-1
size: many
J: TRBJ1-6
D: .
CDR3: SARPGGNSPLH

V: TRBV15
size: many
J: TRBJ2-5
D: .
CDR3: ATSSLTRYQETQY

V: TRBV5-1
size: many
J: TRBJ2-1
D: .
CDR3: ASSSSRGGRYNEQF

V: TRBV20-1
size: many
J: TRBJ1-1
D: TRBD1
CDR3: SARLDRVITEAF

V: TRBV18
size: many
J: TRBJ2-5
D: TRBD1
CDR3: ASSPQTGSETQY

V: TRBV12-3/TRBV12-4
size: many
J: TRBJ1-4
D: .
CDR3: ASSPIGTPEKLF

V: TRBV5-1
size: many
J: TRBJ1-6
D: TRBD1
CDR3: ASSLAGPGGAIGSNSPLH

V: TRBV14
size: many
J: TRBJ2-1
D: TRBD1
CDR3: ATRTGFSNEQF

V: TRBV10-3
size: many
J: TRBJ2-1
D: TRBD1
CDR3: AIGHRDRNNEQF

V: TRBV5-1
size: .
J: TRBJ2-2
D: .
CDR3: ASSTPQGGAGELF

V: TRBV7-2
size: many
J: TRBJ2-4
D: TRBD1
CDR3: ASSAGTVENIQY

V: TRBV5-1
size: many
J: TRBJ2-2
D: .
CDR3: ASSLTPELNTGELF

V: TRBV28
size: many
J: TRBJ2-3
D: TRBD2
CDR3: ASSSALAGGPRTDTQY

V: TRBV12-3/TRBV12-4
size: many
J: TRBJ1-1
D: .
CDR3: ASSSDRTGEAF

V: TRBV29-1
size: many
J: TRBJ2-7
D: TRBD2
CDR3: SVVSRRGSGSYEQY

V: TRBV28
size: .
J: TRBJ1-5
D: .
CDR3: AMGPGLPRSNQPQH

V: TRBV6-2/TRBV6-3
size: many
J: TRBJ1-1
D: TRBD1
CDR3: ASSRWQGGAGATEAF

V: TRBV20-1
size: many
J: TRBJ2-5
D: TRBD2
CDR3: SANLAGRETQY

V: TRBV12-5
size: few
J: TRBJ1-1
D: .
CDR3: ASGLLMPPTMFDMNTEAF

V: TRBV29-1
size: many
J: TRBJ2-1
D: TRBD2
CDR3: SIRTSGLGNEQF

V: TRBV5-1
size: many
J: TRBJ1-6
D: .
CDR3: ASSLGTGNYNSPLH

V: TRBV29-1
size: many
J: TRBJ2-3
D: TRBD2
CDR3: TSGGSRPDTQY

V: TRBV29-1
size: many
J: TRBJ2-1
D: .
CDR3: SVDQGTYEQF

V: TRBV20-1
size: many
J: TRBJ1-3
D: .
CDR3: SARAGNSGNTIY